The text below deals with one T cell receptor (beta chain). The sample holds one count of this clone. Its target antigen remains unknown. No base quality information exists; no much larger clone differs at one position. The data derive from a study of technical replicates of blood from several donors (dated by TCRdb to about 2017). Library prep was done by the immunoSEQ multiplex PCR assay. TCRdb limited this immuneACCESS table to in-frame rearrangements with V and J called. A share of clones is missing; checked studies link under half to unresolved V genes, and the rest is unexplained. For this sample the table gives roughly 87,000 clones, of which roughly 91% were detected only once. The ten largest clones add up to about 0.4% of the sample. The sequencing input was T cells isolated from PBMCs. The clonotype comes from a human donor in good health.

CDR3 protein: CASSQPGDRREQYF. The sequenced DNA is TGCGCCAGCAGTCAACCAGGGGACAGACGGGAGCAGTACTTC. The rearranged segments are TRBV23-1 and TRBJ2-7; 7 bases in the middle match TRBD1. TRBV23-1 is noted as an ORF with a role that remains uncertain. From the cysteine up to the phenylalanine, the CDR3 has a length of 14 residues. CDR3 DNA is the only sequence kept; it has 42 bases, read in frame from the first base. V ends up 2 bases short and J 7 bases short, with an unmatched junction base count of 8.